Listed below are T cell receptor beta chains from one sample, sequenced in a study of blood T cell repertoires in COVID-19. The protocol was immunoSEQ multiplex PCR, while the TCRdb copy is restricted to in-frame clones and leaves out a portion. The sample has around 270,000 clones; 86% are singletons. The sample taken for sequencing was peripheral blood. These receptors all come from a middle-aged man who had recovered from COVID-19. CDR3s include the opening cysteine and the closing phenylalanine or tryptophan. Fields, in order: D gene, clone size, V gene, J gene, CDR3 protein, CDR3 DNA. The D gene is left open where the match is weak. Clone size, where shown, is once, few, many, or a class for clones that have expanded.

d_gene: TRBD2; abundance: NA; v_gene: TRBV9; j_gene: TRBJ2-2; CDR3aa: CASSVQPGLAGGPPTGELFF; CDR3nt: TGTGCCAGCAGCGTACAGCCGGGACTAGCGGGAGGGCCCCCAACCGGGGAGCTGTTTTTT
d_gene: TRBD2; abundance: NA; v_gene: TRBV7-6; j_gene: TRBJ2-1; CDR3aa: CASSLTSGGVAYNEQFF; CDR3nt: TGTGCCAGCAGCTTAACTAGCGGGGGGGTTGCTTACAATGAGCAGTTCTTC
d_gene: NA; abundance: NA; v_gene: TRBV7-9; j_gene: TRBJ2-2; CDR3aa: CASSGYRDFTNTGELFF; CDR3nt: TGTGCCAGCAGCGGATACCGGGACTTTACGAACACCGGGGAGCTGTTTTTT
d_gene: NA; abundance: NA; v_gene: TRBV5-1; j_gene: TRBJ2-7; CDR3aa: CASSGGTYEQYF; CDR3nt: TGCGCCAGCTCAGGAGGAACCTACGAGCAGTACTTC
d_gene: NA; abundance: NA; v_gene: TRBV11-2; j_gene: TRBJ2-5; CDR3aa: CASSLVLGGGTQYF; CDR3nt: TGTGCCAGCAGCTTAGTTTTAGGGGGGGGGACCCAGTACTTC
d_gene: TRBD1; abundance: NA; v_gene: TRBV11-2; j_gene: TRBJ2-3; CDR3aa: CASSQGQVLDTQYF; CDR3nt: TGTGCCAGCAGCCAGGGACAGGTTCTGGATACGCAGTATTTT
d_gene: TRBD2; abundance: NA; v_gene: TRBV6-5; j_gene: TRBJ2-1; CDR3aa: CASRLAGVNYNEQFF; CDR3nt: TGTGCCAGCAGACTAGCGGGAGTCAACTACAATGAGCAGTTCTTC
d_gene: TRBD1; abundance: NA; v_gene: TRBV12-3/TRBV12-4; j_gene: TRBJ2-7; CDR3aa: CASRPQGGYEQYF; CDR3nt: TGTGCCAGCAGACCACAGGGGGGCTACGAGCAGTACTTC
d_gene: TRBD2; abundance: NA; v_gene: TRBV5-4; j_gene: TRBJ2-7; CDR3aa: CASSFGSGGDEQYF; CDR3nt: TGTGCCAGCAGCTTTGGTAGCGGGGGGGACGAGCAGTACTTC
d_gene: TRBD2; abundance: NA; v_gene: TRBV5-1; j_gene: TRBJ2-2; CDR3aa: CASSRTSGDTGELFF; CDR3nt: TGCGCCAGCAGCCGGACTAGCGGGGACACCGGGGAGCTGTTTTTT
d_gene: TRBD1; abundance: NA; v_gene: TRBV30; j_gene: TRBJ2-7; CDR3aa: CVSGTGGSEQYF; CDR3nt: TGTGTCTCCGGGACAGGGGGCTCCGAGCAGTACTTC
d_gene: TRBD1; abundance: NA; v_gene: TRBV18; j_gene: TRBJ2-1; CDR3aa: CASSPPNRGRVNEQFF; CDR3nt: TGTGCCAGCTCACCACCGAACAGGGGGCGCGTTAATGAGCAGTTCTTC
d_gene: NA; abundance: once; v_gene: TRBV7-9; j_gene: TRBJ1-1; CDR3aa: CASTSQAGTEAFF; CDR3nt: TGTGCCAGCACCTCGCAGGCAGGTACTGAAGCTTTCTTT
d_gene: TRBD1; abundance: few; v_gene: TRBV10-3; j_gene: TRBJ2-7; CDR3aa: CAISGQGVEQYF; CDR3nt: TGTGCCATCAGTGGACAGGGCGTCGAGCAGTACTTC
d_gene: TRBD2; abundance: NA; v_gene: TRBV29-1; j_gene: TRBJ2-2; CDR3aa: CSVGGLAGGSNTGELFF; CDR3nt: TGCAGCGTAGGGGGGTTAGCGGGAGGCTCGAACACCGGGGAGCTGTTTTTT
d_gene: TRBD2; abundance: NA; v_gene: TRBV6-5; j_gene: TRBJ2-5; CDR3aa: CASTLAGGPGETQYF; CDR3nt: TGTGCCAGCACCTTAGCGGGGGGGCCGGGAGAGACCCAGTACTTC
d_gene: TRBD1; abundance: NA; v_gene: TRBV29-1; j_gene: TRBJ1-2; CDR3aa: CSVNRGLGGYTF; CDR3nt: TGCAGCGTTAACAGGGGGTTGGGGGGCTACACCTTC
d_gene: NA; abundance: NA; v_gene: TRBV6-5; j_gene: TRBJ2-7; CDR3aa: CASSSLRPAVGAEQYF; CDR3nt: TGTGCCAGCAGTTCCCTTCGGCCGGCGGTGGGGGCCGAGCAGTACTTC
d_gene: NA; abundance: NA; v_gene: TRBV7-8; j_gene: TRBJ2-7; CDR3aa: CASSLGLAEEPLEQYF; CDR3nt: TGTGCCAGCAGCTTAGGATTAGCGGAGGAGCCGCTCGAGCAGTACTTC
d_gene: NA; abundance: NA; v_gene: TRBV5-6; j_gene: TRBJ1-2; CDR3aa: CASSLVGVGESYF; CDR3nt: TGTGCCAGCAGCTTGGTAGGGGTTGGGGAAAGTTACTTC
d_gene: NA; abundance: NA; v_gene: TRBV5-1; j_gene: TRBJ1-1; CDR3aa: CASSSSGGGTEAFF; CDR3nt: TGCGCCAGCAGCTCGTCCGGCGGTGGAACTGAAGCTTTCTTT
d_gene: NA; abundance: NA; v_gene: TRBV6-5; j_gene: TRBJ1-1; CDR3aa: CASSYTGVSGTEAFF; CDR3nt: TGTGCCAGCAGTTACACTGGGGTGAGCGGTACTGAAGCTTTCTTT
d_gene: TRBD1; abundance: NA; v_gene: TRBV7-9; j_gene: TRBJ2-2; CDR3aa: CASMRQGVSNTGELFF; CDR3nt: TGTGCCAGCATGAGACAGGGTGTTTCGAACACCGGGGAGCTGTTTTTT
d_gene: TRBD1; abundance: NA; v_gene: TRBV2; j_gene: TRBJ2-5; CDR3aa: CASSRDRTETQYF; CDR3nt: TGTGCCAGCAGTCGGGACAGGACGGAGACCCAGTACTTC
d_gene: TRBD2; abundance: NA; v_gene: TRBV27; j_gene: TRBJ2-7; CDR3aa: CASSQAGGGYEQYF; CDR3nt: TGTGCCAGCAGTCAAGCGGGGGGGGGCTACGAGCAGTACTTC
d_gene: TRBD2; abundance: NA; v_gene: TRBV4-3; j_gene: TRBJ2-7; CDR3aa: CASSQRGRSYEQYF; CDR3nt: TGCGCCAGCAGCCAGCGGGGGAGGTCCTACGAGCAGTACTTC
d_gene: NA; abundance: NA; v_gene: TRBV29-1; j_gene: TRBJ1-2; CDR3aa: CSVHGARDGYTF; CDR3nt: TGCAGCGTTCATGGGGCGCGCGACGGCTACACCTTC
d_gene: TRBD2; abundance: NA; v_gene: TRBV7-3; j_gene: TRBJ2-3; CDR3aa: CASSLTGTSGSTDTQYF; CDR3nt: TGTGCCAGCAGCTTAACGGGTACTAGCGGTAGCACAGATACGCAGTATTTT
d_gene: NA; abundance: NA; v_gene: TRBV11-2; j_gene: TRBJ2-3; CDR3aa: CASSLISDTQYF; CDR3nt: TGTGCCAGCAGCTTAATATCAGATACGCAGTATTTT
d_gene: NA; abundance: NA; v_gene: TRBV7-2; j_gene: TRBJ2-5; CDR3aa: CASSLGLGGYQETQYF; CDR3nt: TGTGCCAGCAGCTTAGGTCTTGGCGGATACCAAGAGACCCAGTACTTC
d_gene: NA; abundance: once; v_gene: TRBV30; j_gene: TRBJ1-1; CDR3aa: CAWSPTVNTEAFF; CDR3nt: TGTGCCTGGAGCCCCACGGTGAACACTGAAGCTTTCTTT
d_gene: NA; abundance: NA; v_gene: TRBV3-1/TRBV3-2; j_gene: TRBJ2-3; CDR3aa: CASSFHADTQYF; CDR3nt: TGTGCCAGCAGCTTTCACGCGGATACGCAGTATTTT
d_gene: NA; abundance: NA; v_gene: TRBV3-1/TRBV3-2; j_gene: TRBJ2-2; CDR3aa: CASSPAGSTTGELFF; CDR3nt: TGTGCCAGCAGCCCAGCCGGGAGTACCACCGGGGAGCTGTTTTTT
d_gene: NA; abundance: NA; v_gene: TRBV2; j_gene: TRBJ2-7; CDR3aa: CASSSRDFLIYEQYF; CDR3nt: TGTGCCAGCAGTTCCCGGGACTTCTTGATCTACGAGCAGTACTTC
d_gene: NA; abundance: NA; v_gene: TRBV2; j_gene: TRBJ2-7; CDR3aa: CASSVGRGTSEQYF; CDR3nt: TGTGCCAGCAGTGTGGGCCGGGGGACGTCCGAGCAGTACTTC
d_gene: TRBD2; abundance: NA; v_gene: TRBV5-6; j_gene: TRBJ2-1; CDR3aa: CASSLVKRGANNEQFF; CDR3nt: TGTGCCAGCAGCTTAGTAAAGCGGGGGGCCAACAATGAGCAGTTCTTC
d_gene: NA; abundance: few; v_gene: TRBV6-2/TRBV6-3; j_gene: TRBJ1-1; CDR3aa: CASSSRGLVVAFF; CDR3nt: TGTGCCAGCAGTTCACGAGGGTTGGTGGTAGCTTTCTTT
d_gene: TRBD1; abundance: NA; v_gene: TRBV6-5; j_gene: TRBJ1-1; CDR3aa: CASSRDRGNTEAFF; CDR3nt: TGTGCCAGCAGCCGGGACAGGGGGAACACTGAAGCTTTCTTT
d_gene: NA; abundance: NA; v_gene: TRBV6-2/TRBV6-3; j_gene: TRBJ1-2; CDR3aa: CASSYTRRASPSYGYTF; CDR3nt: TGTGCCAGCAGTTACACCCGGAGGGCCTCTCCTTCCTATGGCTACACCTTC
d_gene: NA; abundance: NA; v_gene: TRBV5-4; j_gene: TRBJ1-1; CDR3aa: CASSNGRNTEAFF; CDR3nt: TGTGCCAGCAGCAACGGGAGGAACACTGAAGCTTTCTTT
d_gene: TRBD2; abundance: NA; v_gene: TRBV2; j_gene: TRBJ2-3; CDR3aa: CASIGRGGLTDTQYF; CDR3nt: TGTGCCAGCATCGGACGGGGGGGCCTCACAGATACGCAGTATTTT
d_gene: NA; abundance: NA; v_gene: TRBV7-2; j_gene: TRBJ2-7; CDR3aa: CASSLTRAGEQYF; CDR3nt: TGTGCCAGCAGCTTAACCAGGGCCGGCGAGCAGTACTTC
d_gene: NA; abundance: NA; v_gene: TRBV5-1; j_gene: TRBJ2-7; CDR3aa: CASRRPGTQYEQYF; CDR3nt: TGCGCCAGCAGAAGACCCGGGACTCAATACGAGCAGTACTTC
d_gene: NA; abundance: NA; v_gene: TRBV7-2; j_gene: TRBJ2-7; CDR3aa: CASSPQGGSNYEQYF; CDR3nt: TGTGCCAGCAGCCCTCAGGGGGGCTCTAACTACGAGCAGTACTTC
d_gene: NA; abundance: NA; v_gene: TRBV9; j_gene: TRBJ2-3; CDR3aa: CASSAGGRTDTQYF; CDR3nt: TGTGCCAGCAGCGCCGGGGGGCGCACAGATACGCAGTATTTT
d_gene: TRBD1; abundance: NA; v_gene: TRBV9; j_gene: TRBJ1-6; CDR3aa: CASSGGQPYNSPLHF; CDR3nt: TGTGCCAGCAGTGGGGGACAGCCCTATAATTCACCCCTCCACTTT
d_gene: NA; abundance: NA; v_gene: TRBV6-2/TRBV6-3; j_gene: TRBJ1-2; CDR3aa: CASSPSRGAIYGYTF; CDR3nt: TGTGCCAGCAGTCCCTCGCGGGGGGCGATCTATGGCTACACCTTC